The T cell receptor (beta chain) described here comes from a study of CD8 T cells in Susac syndrome. The J segment lost 5 bases and the V segment lost 8 bases, leaving 5 bases of the junction unmatched. The germline CDR1 and CDR2 sequences are MDHEN and SYDVKM. This CDR3 has 12 residues. An amount of RNA that ranged from roughly 0.5 to 1 ug was reverse transcribed with random hexamers. Across 54 Vbeta and 13 Jbeta, immunoSEQ multiplex PCR amplified TCR beta CDR3. TCRdb reprocessed the immunoSEQ multiplex PCR reads via MiXCR and lists one record per CDR3 protein. The repertoire includes nearly 200,000 distinct CDR3 sequences, 90% to 95% of them detected once, and roughly 0.094% sits in the top ten.

The sample consisted of CD4+ T cells from PBMCs. J is TRBJ2-7 and V is TRBV28; 8 nucleotides agree with TRBD1. The clonotype comes from a human donor with multiple sclerosis. The CDR3 loop is CASRQGNHEQYF. The CDR3 DNA follows: TGTGCCAGCCGACAGGGGAACCACGAGCAGTACTTC.